The present entry profiles one TCR beta chain with its context. Its antigen is still unknown. With 60 Vbeta and 13 Jbeta primers, the PCR was carried out. Per the study methods: A follow-up analysis tallied 65 million to 80 million unique TCR beta chains, roughly 11 million shared. Clones were read by immunoSEQ multiplex PCR, and TCRdb kept only the in-frame ones, dropping some. Clone size and the V and J calls come from that table; the DNA yielded D and trimming. The table shows some 150,000 clones, with around 81% occurring only once. This record belongs to a study of cytomegalovirus exposure and HLA in healthy donors. Study observations and caveats: A later analysis associated 16,000 or so TCR beta sequences with HLA alleles at a 0.05 false discovery rate. It is likely that the observed cluster of highly shared sequence variants was a sequencing artifact. 87-base-pair reads could not separate some V segments, including TRBV6-2 and TRBV6-3.

The CDR3 extends over 16 amino acids. With 5 bases clipped from V and 0 bases from J, the junction kept 6 bases outside the gene matches. Germline V gene data show CDR1 as SGHVS and CDR2 as FNYEAQ. The rearrangement joins TRBV7-6 to TRBJ1-1, with 10 bases fitting TRBD1. The clonotype was recovered from a young woman in good health and CMV-seropositive. The source material was PBMCs. CDR3 region: CASSPGTGAMNTEAFF. In DNA, the CDR3 is TGTGCCAGCAGCCCAGGGACAGGGGCCATGAACACTGAAGCTTTCTTT.